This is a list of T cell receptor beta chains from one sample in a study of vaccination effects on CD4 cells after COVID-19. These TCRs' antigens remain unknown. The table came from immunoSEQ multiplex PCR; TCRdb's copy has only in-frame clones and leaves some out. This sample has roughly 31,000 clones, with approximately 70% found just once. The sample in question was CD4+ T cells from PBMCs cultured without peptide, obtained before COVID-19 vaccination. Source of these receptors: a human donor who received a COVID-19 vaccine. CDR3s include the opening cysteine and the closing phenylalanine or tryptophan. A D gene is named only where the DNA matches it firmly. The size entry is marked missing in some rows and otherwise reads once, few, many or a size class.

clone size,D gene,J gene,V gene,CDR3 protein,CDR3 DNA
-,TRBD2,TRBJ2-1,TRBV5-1,CARVEKGLAGGGDNEQFF,TGCGCCAGGGTAGAAAAGGGACTAGCGGGAGGTGGAGACAATGAGCAGTTCTTC
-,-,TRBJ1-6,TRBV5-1,CASSLPDSNSPLHF,TGCGCCAGCAGCTTGCCGGACAGTAATTCACCCCTCCACTTT
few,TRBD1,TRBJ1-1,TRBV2,CATGTVGGPEAFF,TGTGCCACCGGGACAGTGGGTGGCCCTGAAGCTTTCTTT
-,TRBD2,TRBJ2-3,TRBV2,CASEAGGRDTQYF,TGTGCCAGCGAGGCGGGGGGGCGAGATACGCAGTATTTT
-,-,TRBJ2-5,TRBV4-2,CASSQGRTQRGETQYF,TGTGCCAGCAGCCAAGGGCGGACCCAACGAGGGGAGACCCAGTACTTC
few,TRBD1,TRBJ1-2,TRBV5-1,CASSWGQGRNYGYTF,TGCGCCAGCAGCTGGGGACAGGGACGGAACTATGGCTACACCTTC
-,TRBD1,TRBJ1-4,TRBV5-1,CASSHGGTANEKLFF,TGCGCCAGCAGCCACGGCGGGACAGCTAATGAAAAACTGTTTTTT
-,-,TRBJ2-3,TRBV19,CASSLRGGLADTQYF,TGTGCCAGTAGTCTCAGGGGAGGATTGGCAGATACGCAGTATTTT
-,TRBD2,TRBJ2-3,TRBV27,CASRLAGGRRDTQYF,TGTGCCAGCAGGTTAGCGGGAGGGCGGCGAGATACGCAGTATTTT
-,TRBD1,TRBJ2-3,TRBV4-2,CASSQLKGASQADTQYF,TGTGCCAGCAGCCAGCTGAAGGGGGCTAGCCAAGCAGATACGCAGTATTTT
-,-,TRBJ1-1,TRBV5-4,CASSRDNPMTEAFF,TGTGCCAGCAGCCGTGACAACCCCATGACTGAAGCTTTCTTT
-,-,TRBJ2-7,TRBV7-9,CASSLPRGSTYEQYF,TGTGCCAGCAGCTTACCCCGGGGGTCAACCTACGAGCAGTACTTC
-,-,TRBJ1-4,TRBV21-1,CASSKETEHATNEKLFF,TGTGCCAGCAGCAAAGAAACGGAGCATGCAACTAATGAAAAACTGTTTTTT
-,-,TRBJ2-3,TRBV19,CASSIRGFTDTQYF,TGTGCCAGTAGTATTAGGGGATTCACAGATACGCAGTATTTT
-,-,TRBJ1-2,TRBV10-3,CAISDLVAGVVRGYTF,TGTGCCATCAGTGACTTAGTGGCAGGGGTTGTAAGAGGCTACACCTTC
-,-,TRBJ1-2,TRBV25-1,CASSDWGGYTF,TGTGCCAGCAGTGATTGGGGCGGCTACACCTTC
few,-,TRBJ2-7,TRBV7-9,CASSLGGPSIYEQYF,TGTGCCAGCAGCTTAGGCGGGCCTAGTATCTACGAGCAGTACTTC
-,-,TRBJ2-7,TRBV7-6,CASSLVEGGGYEQYF,TGTGCCAGCAGCTTAGTTGAGGGCGGCGGGTACGAGCAGTACTTC
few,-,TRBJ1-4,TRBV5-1,CASSLALTEGGEKLFF,TGCGCCAGCAGCTTGGCTTTGACAGAGGGGGGTGAAAAACTGTTTTTT
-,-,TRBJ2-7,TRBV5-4,CASSLGPGEQYF,TGTGCCAGCAGCTTGGGGCCCGGCGAGCAGTACTTC
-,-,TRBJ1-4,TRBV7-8,CASSLAVGGDNEKLFF,TGTGCCAGCAGCTTAGCGGTTGGGGGCGACAATGAAAAACTGTTTTTT
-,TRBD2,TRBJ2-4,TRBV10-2,CASSEGVGAGGAKNIQYF,TGCGCCAGCAGTGAGGGAGTGGGAGCGGGAGGGGCCAAAAACATTCAGTACTTC
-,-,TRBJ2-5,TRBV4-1,CATRGRGETQYF,TGCGCCACCAGGGGGAGGGGAGAGACCCAGTACTTC
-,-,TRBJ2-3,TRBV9,CASSPSGGGTDTQYF,TGTGCCAGCAGCCCATCTGGGGGCGGCACAGATACGCAGTATTTT
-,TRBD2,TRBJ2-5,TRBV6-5,CAHGLAGGETQYF,TGTGCTCACGGACTAGCGGGAGGAGAGACCCAGTACTTC
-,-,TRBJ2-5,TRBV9,CASSVGSHPTETQYF,TGTGCCAGCAGCGTAGGGAGTCACCCAACGGAGACCCAGTACTTC
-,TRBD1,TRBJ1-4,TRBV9,CASSEGGQGEKLFF,TGTGCCAGCAGCGAGGGGGGACAGGGGGAAAAACTGTTTTTT
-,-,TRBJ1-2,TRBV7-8,CASSFGRVSGYTF,TGTGCCAGCAGCTTCGGCAGGGTTAGTGGCTACACCTTC
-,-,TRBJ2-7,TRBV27,CASSRTLQGGEQYF,TGTGCCAGCAGCCGCACATTACAGGGAGGGGAGCAGTACTTC
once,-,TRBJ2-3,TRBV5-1,CASSYPPDTQYF,TGCGCCAGCAGCTACCCACCAGATACGCAGTATTTT
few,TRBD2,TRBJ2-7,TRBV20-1,CSASFSGGAGVTYEQYF,TGCAGTGCTAGTTTCAGCGGGGGGGCCGGAGTAACCTACGAGCAGTACTTC
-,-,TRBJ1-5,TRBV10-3,CAISESQGGNNQPQHF,TGTGCCATCAGTGAGTCACAGGGTGGGAACAATCAGCCCCAGCATTTT
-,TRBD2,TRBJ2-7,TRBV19,CASSIYTSGRAVPCHEQYF,TGTGCCAGTAGTATTTATACTAGCGGGAGGGCCGTACCTTGCCACGAGCAGTACTTC
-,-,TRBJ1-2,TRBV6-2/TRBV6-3,CASSYGAGVLNYGYTF,TGTGCCAGCAGTTACGGGGCAGGGGTGCTAAACTATGGCTACACCTTC
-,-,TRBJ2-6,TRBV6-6,CASRGASGANVLTF,TGTGCCAGCAGAGGGGCCTCTGGGGCCAACGTCCTGACTTTC
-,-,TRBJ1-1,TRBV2,CASSEFGAISTEAFF,TGTGCCAGCAGTGAATTTGGGGCGATAAGCACTGAAGCTTTCTTT
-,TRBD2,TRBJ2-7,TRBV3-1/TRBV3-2,CASSRRLAPYEQYF,TGTGCCAGCAGCCGTCGACTAGCTCCATACGAGCAGTACTTC
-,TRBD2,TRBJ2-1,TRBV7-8,CASSPGLGRARVNEQFF,TGTGCCAGCAGCCCCGGCCTTGGGAGGGCGAGGGTAAATGAGCAGTTCTTC
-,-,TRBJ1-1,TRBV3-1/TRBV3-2,CASSHSQNMNTEAFF,TGTGCCAGCAGCCACTCGCAGAACATGAACACTGAAGCTTTCTTT
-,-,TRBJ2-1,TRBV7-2,CASSRGGGGYNEQFF,TGTGCCAGCAGCCGGGGTGGGGGTGGATACAATGAGCAGTTCTTC
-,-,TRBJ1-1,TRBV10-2,CASRETLNTEAFF,TGCGCCAGCAGGGAAACCCTGAACACTGAAGCTTTCTTT
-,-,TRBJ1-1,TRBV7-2,CASSKGRPGPNTEAFF,TGTGCCAGCAGCAAAGGGCGACCGGGTCCCAACACTGAAGCTTTCTTT
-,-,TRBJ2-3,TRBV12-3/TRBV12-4,CASSFLATNTQYF,TGTGCCAGCAGTTTCTTGGCTACAAATACGCAGTATTTT
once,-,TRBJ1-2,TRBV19,CASRARGDPYGYTF,TGTGCCAGTAGGGCCCGTGGGGATCCCTATGGCTACACCTTC
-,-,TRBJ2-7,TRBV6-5,CASSRRTGSYEQYF,TGTGCCAGCAGCCGACGGACTGGCTCCTACGAGCAGTACTTC
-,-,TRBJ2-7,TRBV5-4,CASSLGGLLEYEQYF,TGTGCCAGCAGCTTGGGCGGACTACTAGAGTACGAGCAGTACTTC
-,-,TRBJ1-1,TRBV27,CASRKNTEAFF,TGTGCCAGCAGGAAAAACACTGAAGCTTTCTTT
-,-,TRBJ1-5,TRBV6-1,CASSEVGFGQPQHF,TGTGCCAGCAGTGAAGTTGGGTTTGGCCAGCCCCAGCATTTT
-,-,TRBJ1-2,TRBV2,CASTQGLFYGYTF,TGTGCCAGCACTCAGGGATTATTCTATGGCTACACCTTC
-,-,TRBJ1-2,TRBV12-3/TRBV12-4,CASSLRANYGYTF,TGTGCCAGCAGTTTAAGGGCTAACTATGGCTACACCTTC
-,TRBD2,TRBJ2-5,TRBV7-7,CASSRQLAGLVKETQYF,TGTGCCAGCAGCCGACAACTAGCGGGTTTGGTCAAAGAGACCCAGTACTTC
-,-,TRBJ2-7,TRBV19,CASSMDPGAEQYF,TGTGCCAGTAGTATGGACCCAGGAGCCGAGCAGTACTTC
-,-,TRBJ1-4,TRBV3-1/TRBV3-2,CASSHGGSVEKLFF,TGTGCCAGCAGCCATGGGGGGAGTGTTGAAAAACTGTTTTTT
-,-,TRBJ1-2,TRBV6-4,CASSDTGSNYGYTF,TGTGCCAGCAGTGACACGGGGTCTAACTATGGCTACACCTTC
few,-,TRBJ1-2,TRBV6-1,CASSDGGPNYGYTF,TGTGCCAGCAGTGACGGGGGACCGAACTATGGCTACACCTTC
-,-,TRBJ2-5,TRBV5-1,CASSLGPEGRRETQYF,TGCGCCAGCAGCTTAGGGCCGGAGGGAAGGCGGGAGACCCAGTACTTC
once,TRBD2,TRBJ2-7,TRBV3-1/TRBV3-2,CASSQVSSGPYEQYF,TGTGCCAGCAGCCAAGTCTCTAGCGGGCCCTACGAGCAGTACTTC
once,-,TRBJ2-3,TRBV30,CAWGRRIRDTQYF,TGTGCCTGGGGACGCCGCATCCGCGATACGCAGTATTTT
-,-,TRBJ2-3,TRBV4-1,CASSQEEVAASTDTQYF,TGCGCCAGCAGCCAAGAAGAGGTAGCTGCTAGCACAGATACGCAGTATTTT
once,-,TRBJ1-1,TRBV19,CAPLITLARENTEAFF,TGTGCCCCCCTCATAACCCTGGCTAGGGAAAACACTGAAGCTTTCTTT